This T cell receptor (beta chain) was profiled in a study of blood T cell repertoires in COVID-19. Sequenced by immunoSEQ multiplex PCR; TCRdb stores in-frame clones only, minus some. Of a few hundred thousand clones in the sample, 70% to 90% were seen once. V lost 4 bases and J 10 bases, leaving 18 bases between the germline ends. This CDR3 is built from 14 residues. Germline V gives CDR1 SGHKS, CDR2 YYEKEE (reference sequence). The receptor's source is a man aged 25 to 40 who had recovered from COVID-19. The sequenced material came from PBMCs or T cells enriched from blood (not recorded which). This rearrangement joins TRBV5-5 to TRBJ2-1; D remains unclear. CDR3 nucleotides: TGTGCCAGCAGCCCAGGCCTGGGTATCGGCGAGCAGTTCTTC. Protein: CASSPGLGIGEQFF.